The rows below give T cell receptor beta chains drawn from one sample of a study of blood T cell repertoires in COVID-19. The data were produced by immunoSEQ multiplex PCR, yet TCRdb's version contains in-frame clones alone and is incomplete. This sample yields tens of thousands of clones, of which more than 60% are seen a single time; approximately 10% belongs to the top ten. Sample: peripheral blood. These receptors all come from a woman between 50 and 59 years old with acute or convalescent COVID-19. CDR3s include the opening cysteine and the closing phenylalanine or tryptophan. Each record gives: V gene, J gene, D gene, clone size, CDR3 DNA, CDR3 protein. A D gene is named only where the DNA matches it firmly. A clone size is listed for some rows: how often the clone was seen (once, few, many), or a class if it is expanded.

>TRBV3-1/TRBV3-2|TRBJ1-1|NA|few
TGTGCCAGCAGCAACAGCCGACCCATCAGGGAAGAGGCTTTCTTT
CASSNSRPIREEAFF
>TRBV5-1|TRBJ2-1|NA|NA
TGCGCCAGCAGCTTGGACCCCAGGGAGCAGTTCTTC
CASSLDPREQFF
>TRBV4-3|TRBJ2-1|NA|NA
TGCGCCAGCAGCCAAGATCTCAGGGTCATAAATGAGCAGTTCTTC
CASSQDLRVINEQFF
>TRBV4-2|TRBJ2-5|NA|once
TGTGCCAGCAGCCAAGATTACGGACAGAGGGAGACCCAGTACTTC
CASSQDYGQRETQYF
>TRBV2|TRBJ2-3|NA|once
TGTGCCAGCAGCCAAGATAGTGGGAGCGTCACAGATACGCAGTATTTT
CASSQDSGSVTDTQYF
>TRBV6-5|TRBJ2-5|TRBD2|NA
TGTGCCAGCAGCCGCCCCGGGAGGGCCGTCGAGACCCAGTACTTC
CASSRPGRAVETQYF
>TRBV5-4|TRBJ2-5|TRBD2|NA
TGTGCCAGCAGGAGGGGACTAGCGGAGTACCAAGAGACCCAGTACTTC
CASRRGLAEYQETQYF
>TRBV11-2|TRBJ1-4|NA|NA
TGTGCCAGCAGCTTTGGGAGCAGTACGAATGAAAAACTGTTTTTT
CASSFGSSTNEKLFF
>TRBV15|TRBJ2-3|NA|few
TGTGCCACCAGCAGAGATGGACTCGCGGGAGATACGCAGTATTTT
CATSRDGLAGDTQYF
>TRBV27|TRBJ2-7|NA|once
TGTGCCAGCAGCCGTACGACAGCCTCCTACGAGCAGTACTTC
CASSRTTASYEQYF
>TRBV9|TRBJ2-7|TRBD1|NA
TGTGCCAGCAGCGCTAGCCCGGACAGGGACGAGCAGTACTTC
CASSASPDRDEQYF
>TRBV19|TRBJ1-2|TRBD1|NA
TGTGCCAGTAGTCCCGGGACAGGGAACTATGGCTACACCTTC
CASSPGTGNYGYTF
>TRBV7-6|TRBJ1-2|NA|NA
TGTGCCAGCAGCTTAGGCGGGGAGGGTGGCTACACCTTC
CASSLGGEGGYTF
>TRBV28|TRBJ2-5|NA|once
TGTGCCAGCTCACGGACTGCTTCTCAAGAGACCCAGTACTTC
CASSRTASQETQYF
>TRBV27|TRBJ2-5|TRBD2|NA
TGTGCCAGCAGTTCACTAGCGGGACGAAAGACCCAGTACTTC
CASSSLAGRKTQYF
>TRBV14|TRBJ2-4|NA|medium-sized
TGTGCCAGCAGCCAAGATATAGGGAGCCAAGGCATTCAGTACTTC
CASSQDIGSQGIQYF
>TRBV5-1|TRBJ1-2|NA|NA
TGCGCCAGCAGCCCCGAGCAGGGCGGTTATGATGGCTACACCTTC
CASSPEQGGYDGYTF
>TRBV11-2|TRBJ1-1|NA|NA
TGTGCCAGCAGCTTAGTTTCGGGGAACACTGAAGCTTTCTTT
CASSLVSGNTEAFF
>TRBV4-2|TRBJ1-3|TRBD1|NA
TGTGCCAGCAGCCGGCAGGTAGCCGGGACAGGGGCTGGAAACACCATATATTTT
CASSRQVAGTGAGNTIYF
>TRBV30|TRBJ1-3|NA|NA
TGTGCCTGCCAGGCGGGGCAGGGTTTTTCCGGAAACACCATATATTTT
CACQAGQGFSGNTIYF